The 16 T cell receptor beta chains given below trace back to one sample, sequenced in a study of cytomegalovirus exposure and HLA in healthy donors. Clones were read by immunoSEQ multiplex PCR, and TCRdb kept only the in-frame ones, dropping some. The sample gives some 140,000 clones, around 83% of which show up once; about 2.2% is in the top ten. Sequenced material: PBMCs. The source is a human donor in good health.

The rearrangement links TRBV27 to TRBJ2-2; maybe TRBD2 (6 bases). CDR3 size: 15 residues. Germline values: CDR1 MNHEY, CDR2 SMNVEV (reference sequence). Trimming cost V 5 bases and J 4 bases, with 14 bases left between them. The CDR3 DNA reads as TGTGCCAGCAGTGCTCGGGGGTCGAGCACCGGGGAGCTGTTTTTT. Amino acid sequence: CASSARGSSTGELFF.

The chain has TRBV15 and TRBJ1-5; TRBD1 is a possible D gene (5 bases). V was cut by 5 bases and J by 12 bases, with 14 bases left in between. Germline V gene data show CDR1 as LNHNV and CDR2 as YYDKDF (reference sequence). This CDR3 is 12 amino acids long. The DNA for the CDR3 is TGTGCCACCAGCCCCAAGGGGCAGGACCAGCATTTT. Encoded protein: CATSPKGQDQHF.

This chain joins TRBV6-5 and TRBJ2-7, with D possibly matching TRBD1 (5 bases). The V and J ends lost 5 bases and 4 bases respectively, with 6 bases between them. Germline V gene data show CDR1 as MNHEY and CDR2 as SVGAGI. This CDR3 comprises 11 residues. CDR3 in amino acids: CASSDRYEQYF. CDR3 nucleotides: TGTGCCAGCAGTGACAGATACGAGCAGTACTTC.

The rearrangement joins TRBV7-6 to TRBJ2-7; tentative D call: TRBD1 (6 bases). Trimming left V 1 base short and J 6 bases short, with 13 bases between. The CDR3 sequence is 14 residues long. From germline, CDR1 is SGHVS and CDR2 FNYEAQ. CDR3 coding DNA: TGTGCCAGCAGCTTAGACGGGACAAGGGGCGAGCAGTACTTC. Amino acids: CASSLDGTRGEQYF.

The gene calls are TRBV5-1 and TRBJ2-7; 8 bases align to TRBD2. This CDR3 comprises 15 residues. Per the germline V gene, CDR1 is SGHRS and CDR2 is YFSETQ. V trimming: 1 base; J trimming: 3 bases; junction bases outside the gene matches: 6. The CDR3 region is CASSLRAGEYYEQYF. CDR3 DNA: TGCGCCAGCAGCTTGCGAGCGGGAGAGTACTACGAGCAGTACTTC.

This clone was seen only a few times. The chain couples TRBV7-6 to TRBJ2-7; D call uncertain. Germline V CDR1 and CDR2: SGHVS, FNYEAQ. The V gene lost 3 bases and the J gene lost 3 bases, with 6 bases spanning the gap. The CDR3 runs to 12 residues. DNA for the CDR3: TGTGCCAGCAGCTTGCCGGGCTACGAGCAGTACTTC. Translation gives CASSLPGYEQYF.

This chain joins TRBV27 and TRBJ2-2; D possibly corresponds to TRBD2 (5 bases). The CDR3 covers 17 residues. The germline V gene encodes CDR1 MNHEY and CDR2 SMNVEV (reference sequence). V lost 8 bases, J lost 2 bases, and 21 bases lay in between. The CDR3 loop is CASGLSALTGNTGELFF. CDR3 sequence (DNA): TGTGCCAGCGGCTTGTCAGCCTTGACGGGAAACACCGGGGAGCTGTTTTTT.

The chain links TRBV19 to TRBJ1-5; D not certain. Germline lookup yields CDR1 LNHDA and CDR2 SQIVND (reference sequence). CDR3 size: 14 residues. Trimming took off 1 base at V and 5 bases at J, with 9 bases between the two ends. CDR3 region: CASSIVSQDQPQHF. DNA of the CDR3: TGTGCCAGTAGTATAGTCTCCCAGGATCAGCCCCAGCATTTT.

The chain joins TRBV6-1 to TRBJ2-7; a possible D gene is TRBD1 (5 bases). The germline CDR1 and CDR2 sequences are MNHNS and SASEGT. The CDR3 loop spans 13 amino acids. The V and J ends lost 4 bases and 5 bases respectively, with 12 bases between them. The CDR3 DNA reads as TGTGCCAGCAGTGTGCTGTCAGGGAACGAGCAGTACTTC. Protein product: CASSVLSGNEQYF.

The chain carries TRBV9 and TRBJ2-1; TRBD1 agrees at 9 bases. From germline, CDR1 is SGDLS and CDR2 YYNGEE. The CDR3 is 17 amino acids. The trim removed 4 bases at V and 0 bases at J, leaving 8 bases unmatched. The CDR3 sequence is CASSRGTGKGSYNEQFF. The CDR3 DNA reads as TGTGCCAGCAGCAGAGGGACAGGGAAGGGCTCCTACAATGAGCAGTTCTTC.

The chain recombines TRBV10-1 with TRBJ1-1; D gene unclear. Germline loops: CDR1 WNHNN, CDR2 SYGVQD (reference sequence). The CDR3 sequence is 13 residues long. Trimming left V 4 bases short and J 1 base short, with 7 bases between. The chain's CDR3 is CASSVEWNTEAFF. The CDR3 nucleotides are TGCGCCAGCAGTGTGGAGTGGAACACTGAAGCTTTCTTT.

This clone has more than one count but fewer than ten. The chain employs TRBV5-4 and TRBJ2-7, with D perhaps TRBD2 (5 bases). The CDR3 contains 14 residues. Trimming removed 2 bases at V and 6 bases at J, with 15 bases between. CDR1 is SGHNT and CDR2 is YYREEE in the germline V gene (reference sequence). The CDR3 sequence is CASSLGAAPVEQYF. The CDR3 DNA is TGTGCCAGCAGCTTAGGAGCGGCCCCCGTCGAGCAGTACTTC.

The V and J genes are TRBV14 and TRBJ2-3, with 7 bases that match TRBD2. After removal of 0 bases from V and 0 bases from J, the junction contained 3 bases not matched to a gene. Germline CDR1 reads SGHDN; CDR2 reads FVKESK. The length of the CDR3 is 16 residues. As DNA, the CDR3 is TGTGCCAGCAGCCAAGACCTAGCGGAAAGCACAGATACGCAGTATTTT. Translated: CASSQDLAESTDTQYF.

The rearrangement links TRBV5-6 to TRBJ1-1, with D maybe TRBD1 (5 bases). CDR1 is SGHDT and CDR2 is YYEEEE in the germline V gene. The CDR3 loop spans 16 amino acids. Trimming pared 4 bases from V and 0 bases from J, leaving 16 bases between. The CDR3 sequence: CASSRHLGAVNTEAFF. The CDR3 DNA is TGTGCCAGCAGCCGTCATCTAGGGGCGGTGAACACTGAAGCTTTCTTT.

V and J are TRBV28 and TRBJ1-2, with D perhaps matching TRBD1 (5 bases). V lost 10 bases to trimming and J lost 1 base, with 16 bases between them. The CDR3 totals 14 residues. Germline V gene sequence: CDR1 MDHEN, CDR2 SYDVKM. The CDR3 reads CATTGRPINYGYTF. The CDR3 DNA reads as TGTGCCACCACAGGCAGGCCTATTAACTATGGCTACACCTTC.

This chain uses TRBV7-3 with TRBJ1-6; 7 nucleotides line up with TRBD1. This CDR3 has 14 residues. V was pared by 4 bases and J by 6 bases, with 3 bases of the junction left unmatched. The germline V gene has CDR1 SGHTA and CDR2 FQGTGA. CDR3 bases: TGTGCCAGCAGCTCTGGGACAGCTAATTCACCCCTCCACTTT. This codes for CASSSGTANSPLHF. Full variable domain (rest looked up from reference TRBV7-3 and TRBJ1-6): GAGVSQTPSNKVTEKGKYVELRCDPISGHTALYWYRQSLGQGPEFLIYFQGTGAADDSGLPNDRFFAVRPEGSVSTLKIQRTERGDSAVYLCASSSGTANSPLHFGNGTRLTVT.